The 4 T cell receptor beta chains below were found in one sample sequenced in a study of CD8+CD57+ T cells in acquired aplastic anemia. Genomic DNA acted as the template from which TCR beta VDJ combination and CDR3 sequence profiling were carried out. TCRdb reprocessed the reads via MiXCR and lists one record per CDR3 protein. The table lists approximately 300,000 distinct CDR3 sequences, about 50% of them singletons. Patients picked for sequencing had shown CD8+CD57+ cell expansion detected by flow cytometry. What was sequenced was sorted CD4+, CD8+, or CD8+CD57+ T cells (not recorded which) from PBMCs. All receptors come from a human donor with aplastic anemia.

This clonotype appeared a single time. The rearrangement links TRBV20-1 to TRBJ2-3, with D possibly TRBD2 on 6 matching bases. V was pared by 8 bases and J by 1 base, with 19 bases between. Germline CDR1 reads DFQATT; CDR2 reads SNEGSKA (reference sequence). The CDR3 consists of 15 residues. CDR3 sequence: CSSRSGADRTDTQYF. Written as DNA, the CDR3 is TGCAGTTCGCGTTCGGGAGCGGACCGCACAGATACGCAGTATTTT.

CDR3 loop: CASSWTGRTEAFF. CDR3 nucleotide sequence: TGCGCCAGCAGCTGGACAGGTAGGACTGAAGCTTTCTTT. This chain uses TRBV5-1 with TRBJ1-1; 7 bases match TRBD1. The trim removed 3 bases at V and 5 bases at J, leaving 4 bases unmatched. The CDR3 runs to 13 residues. CDR1 and CDR2 from the germline V gene are SGHRS and YFSETQ.

Many counts were recorded for this clonotype. The chain is built from TRBV5-1 and TRBJ2-2; D remains unclear. There are 14 residues in the CDR3. V lost 4 bases and J 6 bases, leaving 13 bases between the germline ends. Per germline, CDR1 SGHRS and CDR2 YFSETQ. The CDR3 region has the DNA TGCGCCAGCAGCACGGGCTCTAAGCCCGGGGAGCTGTTTTTT. It codes for CASSTGSKPGELFF.

Points on this clonotype: One end of the junction varies from germline; a read error may be responsible. The gene calls are TRBV9 and TRBJ2-5, with 10 bases matching TRBD2. Germline CDR1 and CDR2: SGDLS and YYNGEE. The CDR3 runs to 13 residues. CDR3 nucleotide sequence: TGTGCCGGCAGCGCGGGACTAGCGGAGACCCAGTACTTC. The encoded protein is CAGSAGLAETQYF.